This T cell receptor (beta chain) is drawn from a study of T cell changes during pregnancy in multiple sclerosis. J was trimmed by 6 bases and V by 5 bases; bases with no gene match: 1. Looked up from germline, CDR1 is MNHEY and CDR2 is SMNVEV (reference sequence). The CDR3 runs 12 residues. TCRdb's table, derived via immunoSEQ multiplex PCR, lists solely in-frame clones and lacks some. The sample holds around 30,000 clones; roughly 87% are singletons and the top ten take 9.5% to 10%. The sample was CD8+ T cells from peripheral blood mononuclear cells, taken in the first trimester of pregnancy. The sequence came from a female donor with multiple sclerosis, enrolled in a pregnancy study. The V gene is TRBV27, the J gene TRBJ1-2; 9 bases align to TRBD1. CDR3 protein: CASSRQGDGYTF. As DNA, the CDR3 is TGTGCCAGCAGTAGACAGGGGGATGGCTACACCTTC.